A selection of T cell receptor beta chains follows, all from one sample in a study of blood T cell repertoires in COVID-19. TCRdb's table, derived via immunoSEQ multiplex PCR, lists solely in-frame clones and lacks some. The data show more than 150,000 clones, 85% to 90% seen once. Sequencing was performed on peripheral blood. These receptors were collected from a man younger than 35 with acute or convalescent COVID-19. Each CDR3 is given with its conserved first and last residue. D genes are given only for firm matches. Size is omitted from some rows. Given values are once, few, many or a class for expanded clones.

d_call	v_call	clone_size	j_call	cdr3_nt	cdr3_aa
TRBD2	TRBV7-8	-	TRBJ2-3	TGTGCCAGCAGCTTTAGCGGGGGGGAGTCAGATACGCAGTATTTT	CASSFSGGESDTQYF
TRBD1	TRBV7-9	-	TRBJ1-1	TGTGCCAGCAGCCAACAGACAGGGGGTGTGTCTGAAGCTTTCTTT	CASSQQTGGVSEAFF
TRBD1	TRBV5-1	-	TRBJ2-3	TGCGCCAGCAGCTTGCAGGGGGTCGCCACAGATACGCAGTATTTT	CASSLQGVATDTQYF
-	TRBV5-1	-	TRBJ1-2	TGCGCCAGCAGCCTCGGAGGGGCCAACTATGGCTACACCTTC	CASSLGGANYGYTF
TRBD1	TRBV24-1	-	TRBJ1-5	TGTGCCACCAGTGAAGCCGGGACAGATCAGCCCCAGCATTTT	CATSEAGTDQPQHF
-	TRBV19	-	TRBJ2-2	TGTGCCAGTAGTATCTTGCAGATCCCGAACACCGGGGAGCTGTTTTTT	CASSILQIPNTGELFF
TRBD1	TRBV27	-	TRBJ2-2	TGTGCCAGCAGTCTCGGGACAGGGTGGAGCGGGGAGCTGTTTTTT	CASSLGTGWSGELFF
-	TRBV13	-	TRBJ2-2	TGTGCCAGCAGCTTAGAGGGGACGAACACCGGGGAGCTGTTTTTT	CASSLEGTNTGELFF
-	TRBV25-1	-	TRBJ2-2	TGTGCCAGCAGTGAAGGGGCCCAAAGGGAGCTGTTTTTT	CASSEGAQRELFF
-	TRBV5-5	-	TRBJ1-4	TGTGCCAGCAGCTTAGTTTTCGGGAGTGAAAAACTGTTTTTT	CASSLVFGSEKLFF
TRBD1	TRBV2	-	TRBJ1-2	TGTGCCAGCAGACCCGGACAGGGGGCGGGGGTCTATGGCTACACCTTC	CASRPGQGAGVYGYTF
-	TRBV18	-	TRBJ2-7	TGTGCCAGCTCACCCGGACAGAGCTACGAGCAGTACTTC	CASSPGQSYEQYF
TRBD2	TRBV19	-	TRBJ2-1	TGTGCCAGTAGTAGCAGCGGGGGGGCAGCGAATGAGCAGTTCTTC	CASSSSGGAANEQFF
TRBD2	TRBV4-1	-	TRBJ2-1	TGCGCCAGCAGCCAAGATCGGAGACTAGCGGGGGACAATGAGCAGTTCTTC	CASSQDRRLAGDNEQFF
TRBD2	TRBV20-1	-	TRBJ2-1	TGCAGTGCTAGTGTTAGCGGGGGCTACAATGAGCAGTTCTTC	CSASVSGGYNEQFF
-	TRBV14	once	TRBJ1-6	TGTGCCAGCAGCCAAGTTCTTCCCTATAATTCACCCCTCCACTTT	CASSQVLPYNSPLHF
-	TRBV9	-	TRBJ2-5	TGTGCCAGCAGCGTAGCTTCAGCCGGGACAACCCTAGGGACCCAGTACTTC	CASSVASAGTTLGTQYF
-	TRBV19	few	TRBJ1-5	TGTGCCAGTACCTTCAAGGGGAACGGCAATCAGCCCCAGCATTTT	CASTFKGNGNQPQHF
-	TRBV5-4	once	TRBJ1-1	TGTGCCATCTCCGGACAAATGAACACTGAAGCTTTCTTT	CAISGQMNTEAFF